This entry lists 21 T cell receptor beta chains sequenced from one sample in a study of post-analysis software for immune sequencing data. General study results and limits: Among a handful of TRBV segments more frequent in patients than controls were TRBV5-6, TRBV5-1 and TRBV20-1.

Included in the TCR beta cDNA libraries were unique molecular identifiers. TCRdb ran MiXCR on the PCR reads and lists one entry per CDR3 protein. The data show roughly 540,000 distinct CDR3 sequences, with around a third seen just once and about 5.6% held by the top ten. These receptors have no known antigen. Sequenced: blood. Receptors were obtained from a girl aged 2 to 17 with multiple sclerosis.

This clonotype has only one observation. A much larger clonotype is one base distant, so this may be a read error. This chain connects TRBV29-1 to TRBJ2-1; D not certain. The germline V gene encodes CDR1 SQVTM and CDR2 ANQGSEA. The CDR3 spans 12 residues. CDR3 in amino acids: CSVDARHNEQVF. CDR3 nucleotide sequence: TGCAGCGTTGATGCTAGGCACAATGAGCAGGTCTTC.

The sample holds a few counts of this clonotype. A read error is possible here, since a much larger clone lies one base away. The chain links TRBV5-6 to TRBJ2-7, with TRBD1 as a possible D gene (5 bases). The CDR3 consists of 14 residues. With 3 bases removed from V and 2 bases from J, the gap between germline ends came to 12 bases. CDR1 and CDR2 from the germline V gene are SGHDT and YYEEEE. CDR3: CASSWRTRAYEQYF. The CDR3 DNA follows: TGTGCCAGCAGCTGGCGCACCAGGGCCTACGAGCAGTACTTC.

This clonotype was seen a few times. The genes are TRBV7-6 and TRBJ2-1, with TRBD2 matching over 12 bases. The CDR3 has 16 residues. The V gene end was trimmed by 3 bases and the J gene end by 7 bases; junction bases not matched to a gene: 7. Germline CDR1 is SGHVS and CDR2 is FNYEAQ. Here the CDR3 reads CASSLLVLAGGNEQFF. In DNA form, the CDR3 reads TGTGCCAGCAGCTTGTTGGTGCTAGCGGGGGGGAATGAGCAGTTCTTC.

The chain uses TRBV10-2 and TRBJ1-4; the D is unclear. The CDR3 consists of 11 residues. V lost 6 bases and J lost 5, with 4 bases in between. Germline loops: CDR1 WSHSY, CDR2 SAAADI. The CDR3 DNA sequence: TGCGCCAGCAGGTTCAATGAAAAACTGTTTTTT. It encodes CASRFNEKLFF.

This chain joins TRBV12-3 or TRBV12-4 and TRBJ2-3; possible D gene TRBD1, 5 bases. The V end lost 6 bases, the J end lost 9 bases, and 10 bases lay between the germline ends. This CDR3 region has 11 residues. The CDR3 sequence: CASRGRETQYF. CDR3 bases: TGTGCCAGCAGGGGGCGCGAGACGCAGTATTTT.

The CDR3 sequence is CASSQVAADTQYF. CDR3 nucleotides: TGCGCCAGCAGCCAAGTCGCCGCAGATACGCAGTATTTT. J is TRBJ2-3 and V is TRBV4-1; no definite D call. Germline V gene data show CDR1 as MGHRA and CDR2 as YSYEKL. Trimming left V 1 base short and J 4 bases short, with 6 bases between. The CDR3 extends over 13 amino acids.

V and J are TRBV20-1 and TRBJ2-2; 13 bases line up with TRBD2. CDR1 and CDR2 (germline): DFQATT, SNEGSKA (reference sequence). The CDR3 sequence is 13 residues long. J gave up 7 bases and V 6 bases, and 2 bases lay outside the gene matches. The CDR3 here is CSAGTSGDGELFF. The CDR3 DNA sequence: TGCAGTGCCGGGACTAGCGGGGACGGGGAGCTGTTTTTT.

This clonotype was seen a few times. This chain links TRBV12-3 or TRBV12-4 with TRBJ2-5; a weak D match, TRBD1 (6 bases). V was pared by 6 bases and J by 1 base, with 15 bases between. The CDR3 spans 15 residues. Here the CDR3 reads CASSRLEDSQETQYF. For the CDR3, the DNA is TGTGCCAGCAGCCGATTAGAGGACAGCCAAGAGACCCAGTACTTC.

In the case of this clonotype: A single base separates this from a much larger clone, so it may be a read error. As DNA, the CDR3 is TGTGCCAGTAAGCGGGGGAGCTCCTACGAGCGGTACTTC. Translated, it gives CASKRGSSYERYF. This sequence joins TRBV3-1 and TRBJ2-7, with 8 bases that match TRBD2. CDR1 is LGHDT and CDR2 is YNNKEL in the germline V gene (reference sequence). The CDR3 runs 13 residues.

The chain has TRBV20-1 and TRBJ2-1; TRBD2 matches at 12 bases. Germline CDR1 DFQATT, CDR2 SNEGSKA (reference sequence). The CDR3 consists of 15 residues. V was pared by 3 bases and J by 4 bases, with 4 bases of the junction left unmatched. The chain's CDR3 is CSASPSGGGYNEQFF. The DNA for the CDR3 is TGCAGTGCTAGCCCTAGCGGGGGGGGATACAATGAGCAGTTCTTC.

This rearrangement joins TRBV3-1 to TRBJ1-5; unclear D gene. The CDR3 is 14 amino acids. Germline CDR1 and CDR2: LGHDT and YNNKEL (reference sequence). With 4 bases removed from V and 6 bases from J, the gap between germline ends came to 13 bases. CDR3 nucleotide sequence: TGTGCCAGCAGCCCTTTGTCGGGAAGTCAGCCCCAGCATTTT. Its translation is CASSPLSGSQPQHF.

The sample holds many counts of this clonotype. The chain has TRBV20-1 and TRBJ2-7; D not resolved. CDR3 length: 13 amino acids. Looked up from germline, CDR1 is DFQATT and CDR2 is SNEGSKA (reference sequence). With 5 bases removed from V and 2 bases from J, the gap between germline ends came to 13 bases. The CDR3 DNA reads TGCAGTGCTTTGCTGGGCCGAACCTACGAGCAGTACTTC. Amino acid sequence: CSALLGRTYEQYF.

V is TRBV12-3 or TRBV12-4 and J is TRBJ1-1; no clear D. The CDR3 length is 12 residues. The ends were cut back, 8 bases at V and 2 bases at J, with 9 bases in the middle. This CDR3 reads CASAALNTEAFF. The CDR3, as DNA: TGTGCCAGCGCGGCTCTCAACACTGAAGCTTTCTTT.

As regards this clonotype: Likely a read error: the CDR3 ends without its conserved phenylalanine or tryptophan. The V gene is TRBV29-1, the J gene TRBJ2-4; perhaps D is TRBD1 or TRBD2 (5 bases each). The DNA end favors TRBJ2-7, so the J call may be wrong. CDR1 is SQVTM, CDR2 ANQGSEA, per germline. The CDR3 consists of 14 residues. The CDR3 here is CSATGRNNPYEQYS. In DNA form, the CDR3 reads TGCAGCGCAACGGGACGGAATAACCCCTACGAGCAGTACTCC.

CDR3 sequence: CASSLFSTDEAFF. DNA for the CDR3: TGCGCCAGCAGCCTGTTCTCGACAGATGAAGCTTTCTTT. The chain links TRBV5-1 to TRBJ1-1; D might be TRBD1 (5 bases). Germline V gene lookup returns CDR1 SGHRS and CDR2 YFSETQ. V was clipped by 4 bases and J by 7 bases, with 14 bases between them. The CDR3 has 13 residues.

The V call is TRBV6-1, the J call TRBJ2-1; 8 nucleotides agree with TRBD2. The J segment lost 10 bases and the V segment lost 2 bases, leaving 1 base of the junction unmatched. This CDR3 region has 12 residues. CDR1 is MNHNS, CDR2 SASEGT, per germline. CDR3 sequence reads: CASSEQRGEQFF. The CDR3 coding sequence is TGTGCCAGCAGTGAACAGCGGGGGGAGCAGTTCTTC.

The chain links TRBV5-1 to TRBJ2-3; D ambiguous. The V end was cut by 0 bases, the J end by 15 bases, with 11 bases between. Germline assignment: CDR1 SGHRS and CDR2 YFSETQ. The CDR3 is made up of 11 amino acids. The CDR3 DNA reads TGCGCCAGCAGCTTGGAGGTTGGGCTATATTTT. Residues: CASSLEVGLYF.

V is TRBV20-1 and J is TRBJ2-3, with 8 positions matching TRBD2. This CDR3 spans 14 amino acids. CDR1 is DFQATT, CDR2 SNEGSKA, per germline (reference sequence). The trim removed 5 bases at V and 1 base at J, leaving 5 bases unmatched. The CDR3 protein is CSAGERGRTDTQYF. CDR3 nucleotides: TGCAGTGCTGGCGAGCGGGGGCGCACAGATACGCAGTATTTT.

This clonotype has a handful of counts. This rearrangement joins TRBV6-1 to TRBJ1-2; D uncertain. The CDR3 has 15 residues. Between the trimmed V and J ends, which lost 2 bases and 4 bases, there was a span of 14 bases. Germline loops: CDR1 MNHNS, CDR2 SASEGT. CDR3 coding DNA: TGTGCCAGCAGTGAACGGGCCCGGCGGGCCTATGGCTACACCTTC. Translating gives CASSERARRAYGYTF.

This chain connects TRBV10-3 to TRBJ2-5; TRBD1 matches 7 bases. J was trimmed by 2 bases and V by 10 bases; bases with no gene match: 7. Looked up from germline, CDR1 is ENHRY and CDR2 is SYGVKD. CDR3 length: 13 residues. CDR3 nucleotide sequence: TGTGCCACCATGGACAGGTATCAAGAGACCCAGTACTTC. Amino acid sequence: CATMDRYQETQYF.

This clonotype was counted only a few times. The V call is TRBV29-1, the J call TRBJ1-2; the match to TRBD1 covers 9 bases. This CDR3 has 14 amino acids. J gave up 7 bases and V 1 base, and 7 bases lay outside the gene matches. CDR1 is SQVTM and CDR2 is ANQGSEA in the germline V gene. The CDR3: CSVEVVGQGLGYTF. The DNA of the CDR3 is TGCAGCGTTGAAGTGGTGGGACAGGGTCTTGGCTACACCTTC.